One and the same sample provided the 28 T cell receptor beta chains below, sequenced in a study of cytomegalovirus exposure and HLA in healthy donors. Profiling relied on immunoSEQ multiplex PCR, and the TCRdb table lists in-frame clones only, not all of them. The sample has around 150,000 clones, 85% seen once. Sequenced: PBMCs. Source of these receptors: a man aged 25-45 years in good health and CMV-seropositive.

The chain joins TRBV5-4 to TRBJ2-5, with TRBD2 identical over 15 bases. J was trimmed by 0 bases and V by 4 bases; bases with no gene match: 4. Germline CDR1 is SGHNT and CDR2 is YYREEE (reference sequence). The CDR3 totals 17 residues. CDR3 coding DNA: TGTGCCAGCAGCACAGGACTAGCGGGGGGGTACCAAGAGACCCAGTACTTC. It yields the protein CASSTGLAGGYQETQYF.

The genes are TRBV5-1 and TRBJ2-7; possible D gene TRBD2, 5 bases. This CDR3 contains 11 residues. CDR1 is SGHRS and CDR2 is YFSETQ in the germline V gene. Trimming shortened V by 5 bases and J by 4 bases, and 7 bases separated the two germline ends. CDR3 DNA sequence: TGCGCCAGCAGGGGAGAATACGAGCAGTACTTC. Its translation: CASRGEYEQYF.

The chain is built from TRBV6-1 and TRBJ2-7; 10 bases fit TRBD1. CDR3 length: 16 amino acids. After removal of 0 bases from V and 2 bases from J, the junction contained 4 bases not matched to a gene. Germline CDR1 is MNHNS and CDR2 is SASEGT. CDR3 sequence: CASSEAGGTGAYEQYF. The CDR3 DNA sequence: TGTGCCAGCAGTGAAGCGGGGGGGACAGGGGCCTACGAGCAGTACTTC.

The chain uses TRBV6-1 and TRBJ1-1; D possibly corresponds to TRBD1 (6 bases). Looked up from germline, CDR1 is MNHNS and CDR2 is SASEGT. CDR3 length equals 13 residues. Trimming cost V 3 bases and J 9 bases, with 14 bases left between them. Here the CDR3 DNA reads TGTGCCAGCAGTGATTTTTGGACAGCCAAAGCTTTCTTT. Protein sequence: CASSDFWTAKAFF.

The chain uses TRBV19 and TRBJ2-2, with 8 bases that match TRBD1. Germline trimming cut 1 base from V and 7 bases from J; bases unmatched to any gene: 5. Germline CDR1 reads LNHDA; CDR2 reads SQIVND (reference sequence). This CDR3 has 15 amino acids. In DNA, the CDR3 is TGTGCCAGTAGTATAGCCGCAGGGGGCGTCGGGGAGCTGTTTTTT. Its protein is CASSIAAGGVGELFF.

The rearrangement links TRBV9 to TRBJ2-1; the match to TRBD2 covers 8 bases. This CDR3 region has 14 residues. V was pared by 0 bases and J by 9 bases, with 5 bases of the junction left unmatched. The germline gives CDR1 SGDLS, CDR2 YYNGEE. CDR3 nucleotide sequence: TGTGCCAGCAGCGTAGACGGGGGGGCCTTTGAGCAGTTCTTC. This sequence encodes CASSVDGGAFEQFF.

The chain couples TRBV7-9 to TRBJ2-7; 7 bases fit TRBD1. Germline CDR1 and CDR2: SEHNR and FQNEAQ (reference sequence). This CDR3 has 16 residues. The V and J ends lost 5 bases and 2 bases, in that order; junction bases with no gene match: 12. CDR3 region: CASSPRQGQRPYEQYF. DNA of the CDR3: TGTGCCAGCAGCCCCAGACAGGGTCAACGACCCTACGAGCAGTACTTC.

The rearrangement links TRBV19 to TRBJ1-5; 8 positions agree with TRBD1. The length of the CDR3 is 15 residues. The germline gives CDR1 LNHDA, CDR2 SQIVND (reference sequence). Trimming removed 5 bases from V and 7 bases from J; junction bases left unmatched: 10. CDR3 sequence reads: CASSPPDRVGQPQHF. In DNA form, the CDR3 reads TGTGCCAGTAGTCCTCCGGACAGGGTGGGCCAGCCCCAGCATTTT.

This clone was seen only a few times. V gene TRBV7-8 combines with J gene TRBJ1-5; 8 bases map to TRBD1. The germline V gene encodes CDR1 SGHVS and CDR2 FQNEAQ. The CDR3 length is 13 residues. J gave up 7 bases and V 3 bases, and 2 bases lay outside the gene matches. As DNA, the CDR3 is TGTGCCAGCAGCTTCAGGGGGCAGCAGCCCCAGCATTTT. This gives the protein CASSFRGQQPQHF.

This clone showed up just once. The J gene is TRBJ2-2, the V gene TRBV7-2; no definite D call. V lost 3 bases, J lost 3 bases, and 8 bases lay in between. The CDR3 spans 14 residues. The germline gives CDR1 SGHTA, CDR2 FQGNSA. CDR3 in amino acids: CASSFARYTGELFF. The CDR3 DNA is TGTGCCAGCAGCTTTGCTAGATACACCGGGGAGCTGTTTTTT.

The rearrangement joins TRBV6-6 to TRBJ1-2; D gene uncertain. The CDR3 totals 11 residues. CDR1 is MNHNY and CDR2 is SVGAGI in the germline V gene (reference sequence). With 6 bases removed from V and 6 bases from J, the gap between germline ends came to 8 bases. As DNA, the CDR3 is TGTGCCAGCAGAGAGCGCGATGGCTACACCTTC. The encoded protein is CASRERDGYTF.

V and J are TRBV5-1 and TRBJ2-2; 10 bases match TRBD1. This CDR3 comprises 14 residues. Trimming cost V 3 bases and J 7 bases; bases outside gene matches: 3. Looked up from germline, CDR1 is SGHRS and CDR2 is YFSETQ. CDR3 residues: CASSSDRGDGELFF. The CDR3 DNA is TGCGCCAGCAGCTCGGACAGGGGGGACGGGGAGCTGTTTTTT.

The V call is TRBV30, the J call TRBJ2-3; 8 nucleotides align to TRBD2. Germline CDR1 is GTSNPN and CDR2 is SVGIG (reference sequence). With 2 bases clipped from V and 4 bases from J, the junction kept 5 bases outside the gene matches. The CDR3 spans 14 residues. The CDR3 loop is CAWSSGGGPDTQYF. CDR3 DNA: TGTGCCTGGAGTTCGGGGGGGGGACCAGATACGCAGTATTTT.

As to this clone: The CDR3 does not end in the conserved phenylalanine or tryptophan, so this is likely a read error. No DNA is shown, since the ends of the CDR3 on it are uncertain; the CDR3 is the one TCRdb lists. The rearrangement links TRBV20-1 to TRBJ1-1; the table's D call, TRBD1, has no DNA check behind it. Per germline, CDR1 DFQATT and CDR2 SNEGSKA (reference sequence). Including both end residues, the CDR3 is 8 amino acids long. CDR3 protein: CSAPTGPA.

The rearrangement links TRBV2 to TRBJ2-5; D not resolved. This CDR3 comprises 11 residues. Germline values: CDR1 SNHLY, CDR2 FYNNEI. Trimming pared 2 bases from V and 5 bases from J, leaving 3 bases between. As DNA, the CDR3 is TGTGCCAGCAGTGAACTGGAGACCCAGTACTTC. Its protein is CASSELETQYF. The variable domain in full, with the rest retrieved from reference TRBV2 and TRBJ2-5, is EPEVTQTPSHQVTQMGQEVILRCVPISNHLYFYWYRQILGQKVEFLVSFYNNEISEKSEIFDDQFSVERPDGSNFTLKIRSTKLEDSAMYFCASSELETQYFGPGTRLLVL.

The chain has TRBV6-1 and TRBJ2-3; D may be TRBD2 (5 bases). The V gene lost 2 bases and the J gene lost 2 bases, with 11 bases spanning the gap. Germline values: CDR1 MNHNS, CDR2 SASEGT. The length of the CDR3 is 15 residues. The CDR3 is CASSETPGFTDTQYF. The CDR3 nucleotides read TGTGCCAGCAGTGAAACACCGGGATTCACAGATACGCAGTATTTT.

This chain's CDR3 is CASRDRGPEQYF. CDR3 nucleotides: TGTGCCAGTAGGGACAGGGGGCCCGAGCAGTACTTC. The genes are TRBV19 and TRBJ2-7; TRBD1 agrees at 11 bases. The CDR3 covers 12 residues. Germline CDR1 reads LNHDA; CDR2 reads SQIVND (reference sequence). With 6 bases clipped from V and 6 bases from J, the junction kept 1 base outside the gene matches.

The chain links TRBV30 to TRBJ2-7, with D hard to call. This CDR3 has 12 residues. Per germline, CDR1 GTSNPN and CDR2 SVGIG (reference sequence). Trimming cost V 0 bases and J 3 bases, with 6 bases left between them. CDR3 coding DNA: TGTGCCTGGAGTGTACAAAGCTACGAGCAGTACTTC. It codes for CAWSVQSYEQYF.

The chain carries TRBV5-4 and TRBJ2-1, with D perhaps TRBD2 (6 bases). The CDR3 covers 15 residues. Between the trimmed V and J ends, which lost 4 bases and 0 bases, there was a span of 11 bases. CDR1 is SGHNT and CDR2 is YYREEE in the germline V gene (reference sequence). The CDR3 protein is CASSTDGSSYNEQFF. Here the CDR3 DNA reads TGTGCCAGCAGCACGGACGGGAGCTCCTACAATGAGCAGTTCTTC.

V gene TRBV9 combines with J gene TRBJ2-5; 12 nucleotides match TRBD2. The germline CDR1 and CDR2 sequences are SGDLS and YYNGEE. The CDR3 runs to 17 residues. The ends lost 0 bases at V and 2 bases at J; junction bases unmatched: 5. CDR3 sequence reads: CASSVGASGGAQETQYF. CDR3 bases: TGTGCCAGCAGCGTAGGGGCTAGCGGGGGGGCTCAAGAGACCCAGTACTTC.

The chain carries TRBV7-2 and TRBJ2-7, with D unclear. This CDR3 spans 14 amino acids. CDR1 and CDR2 (germline): SGHTA, FQGNSA. Trimming removed 3 bases at V and 1 base at J, with 10 bases between. Here the CDR3 reads CASSFYTSSYEQYF. CDR3 DNA: TGTGCCAGCAGCTTTTACACCAGTTCCTACGAGCAGTACTTC.

V usage is TRBV9 and J usage is TRBJ2-1; perhaps TRBD1 as D (6 bases). This CDR3 comprises 16 residues. The germline CDR1 and CDR2 sequences are SGDLS and YYNGEE. The germline V and J ends were trimmed by 4 bases and 0 bases, with 14 bases remaining between them. CDR3 bases: TGTGCCAGCAGCCCTAGAAGAGGGGGCTCCTACAATGAGCAGTTCTTC. Residues: CASSPRRGGSYNEQFF.

In its sample, this clone was seen a few times. The V call is TRBV5-1, the J call TRBJ1-2; 7 bases map to TRBD1. The CDR3 consists of 15 residues. CDR1 and CDR2 from the germline V gene are SGHRS and YFSETQ. The V gene end was trimmed by 3 bases and the J gene end by 4 bases; junction bases not matched to a gene: 9. In DNA form, the CDR3 reads TGCGCCAGCAGCTCCACGACGACAGGGCCCTATGGCTACACCTTC. Protein: CASSSTTTGPYGYTF.

This chain joins TRBV9 and TRBJ2-1, with TRBD2 as a possible D gene (6 bases). The CDR3 length is 15 residues. Germline values: CDR1 SGDLS, CDR2 YYNGEE. Between the trimmed V and J ends, which lost 0 bases and 0 bases, there was a span of 7 bases. The CDR3 sequence is CASSVAGVSYNEQFF. CDR3 bases: TGTGCCAGCAGCGTAGCGGGGGTCTCCTACAATGAGCAGTTCTTC. Variable domain in full (rest from reference TRBV9 and TRBJ2-1): DSGVTQTPKHLITATGQRVTLRCSPRSGDLSVYWYQQSLDQGLQFLIQYYNGEERAKGNILERFSAQQFPDLHSELNLSSLELGDSALYFCASSVAGVSYNEQFFGPGTRLTVL.

This clone has a single count. The CDR3 bases are TGTGCCAGCAGCTTAGCGAAATCAAGCAACTACTACAATGAGCAGTTCTTC. Translation gives CASSLAKSSNYYNEQFF. V and J are TRBV7-6 and TRBJ2-1; D gene unclear. V lost 0 bases and J lost 3, with 15 bases in between. The CDR3 extends over 17 amino acids. Looked up from germline, CDR1 is SGHVS and CDR2 is FNYEAQ.

In its sample, this clone was seen a few times. The V call is TRBV19, the J call TRBJ2-7; D possibly corresponds to TRBD1 (6 bases). Germline lookup yields CDR1 LNHDA and CDR2 SQIVND (reference sequence). V was pared by 2 bases and J by 2 bases, with 13 bases between. The CDR3 runs 15 residues. The CDR3 region has the DNA TGTGCCAGTAGTATATCCGGGACACCAGCCTACGAGCAGTACTTC. Translation gives CASSISGTPAYEQYF.

The V call is TRBV9, the J call TRBJ2-2; 11 bases agree with TRBD2. The CDR3 is 17 residues long. Per germline, CDR1 SGDLS and CDR2 YYNGEE. V was pared by 4 bases and J by 2 bases, with 7 bases of the junction left unmatched. The CDR3 is CASSRPGLAANTGELFF. CDR3 in DNA: TGTGCCAGCAGCAGGCCGGGACTAGCGGCTAACACCGGGGAGCTGTTTTTT.

The chain is built from TRBV11-2 and TRBJ2-1; 8 nucleotides agree with TRBD2. The V gene's germline CDR1 is SGHAT and CDR2 FQNNGV. The length of the CDR3 is 16 residues. V shed 3 bases and J 5 bases; nucleotides not matched to a gene: 9. The CDR3 DNA sequence: TGTGCCAGCAGCTTGATGTCGGGGGGGGCTAACAATGAGCAGTTCTTC. This translates into CASSLMSGGANNEQFF.